The 30 T cell receptor beta chains below all came from one sample that was sequenced in a study of cytomegalovirus exposure and HLA in healthy donors. The PCR had 60 Vbeta and 13 Jbeta primers. Repertoires were generated with immunoSEQ multiplex PCR, while TCRdb's copy carries only in-frame clones and drops some. The table records approximately 150,000 clones, 80% of them present only once. The sequencing sample was made of PBMCs. Source of these receptors: a woman aged 25 to 39 in good health and CMV-seronegative.

The chain combines TRBV5-1 with TRBJ2-5; D is possibly TRBD2 (6 bases). Trimming took 1 base from V and 1 from J, leaving 8 bases between them. The germline V gene has CDR1 SGHRS and CDR2 YFSETQ. The length of the CDR3 is 14 residues. CDR3 region: CASSLTGVQETQYF. The CDR3 nucleotides are TGCGCCAGCAGCTTGACGGGGGTCCAAGAGACCCAGTACTTC.

V usage is TRBV30 and J usage is TRBJ1-1; D perhaps matches TRBD1 (5 bases). Per the germline V gene, CDR1 is GTSNPN and CDR2 is SVGIG (reference sequence). The CDR3 sequence is 11 residues long. V dropped 5 bases and J dropped 11 bases, with 15 bases sitting between them. CDR3 loop: CAWDSGGKAFF. CDR3 nucleotide sequence: TGTGCCTGGGATAGCGGGGGGAAGGCTTTCTTT. Full variable domain (rest looked up from reference TRBV30 and TRBJ1-1): SQTIHQWPATLVQPVGSPLSLECTVEGTSNPNLYWYRQAAGRGLQLLFYSVGIGQISSEVPQNLSASRPQDRQFILSSKKLLLSDSGFYLCAWDSGGKAFFGQGTRLTVV.

This chain uses TRBV10-3 with TRBJ2-7; D may be TRBD1 (6 bases). Trimming cost V 11 bases and J 1 base, with 15 bases left between them. The CDR3 is 13 residues long. Per germline, CDR1 ENHRY and CDR2 SYGVKD. The CDR3 region has the DNA TGTGCCGCGATGGACAGCCTGTCCTACGAGCAGTACTTC. It is translated as CAAMDSLSYEQYF.

The gene calls are TRBV10-1 and TRBJ2-5; TRBD1 is a possible D gene (6 bases). Germline CDR1 and CDR2: WNHNN and SYGVQD (reference sequence). This CDR3 has 13 residues. The V and J ends lost 6 bases and 5 bases respectively, with 13 bases between them. The CDR3 coding sequence is TGCGCCAGCAGCCGTACAGGGATGGAGACCCAGTACTTC. Amino acids: CASSRTGMETQYF.

The V gene is TRBV19, the J gene TRBJ1-1, with D tentatively TRBD1 (6 bases). V lost 7 bases and J lost 2, with 20 bases in between. From germline, CDR1 is LNHDA and CDR2 SQIVND (reference sequence). The CDR3 has 16 residues. CDR3 amino acids: CASKVGGARGNTEAFF. In DNA, the CDR3 is TGTGCCAGTAAGGTTGGGGGGGCGCGGGGTAACACTGAAGCTTTCTTT.

V gene TRBV19 combines with J gene TRBJ1-5; TRBD1 might be the D (6 bases). The germline gives CDR1 LNHDA, CDR2 SQIVND (reference sequence). The CDR3 runs 15 residues. V was pared by 6 bases and J by 1 base, with 13 bases between. CDR3 sequence (DNA): TGTGCCAGTAGGGGAACAGGGTCCAGCAATCAGCCCCAGCATTTT. It specifies CASRGTGSSNQPQHF.

This rearrangement joins TRBV25-1 to TRBJ1-1; maybe TRBD1 (6 bases). Germline CDR1 reads MGHDK; CDR2 reads SYGVNS. The CDR3 extends over 13 amino acids. Trimming took 7 bases from V and 5 from J, leaving 14 bases between them. CDR3 protein: CASIKQGGTEAFF. The DNA for the CDR3 is TGTGCCAGCATCAAACAGGGAGGGACTGAAGCTTTCTTT.

This clone was detected only a few times. The chain couples TRBV19 to TRBJ1-1; possibly TRBD1 for D (5 bases). Trimming took off 1 base at V and 2 bases at J, with 5 bases between the two ends. Germline V gives CDR1 LNHDA, CDR2 SQIVND (reference sequence). This CDR3 has 13 residues. The CDR3 protein is CASSIGTNTEAFF. CDR3 coding DNA: TGTGCCAGTAGTATAGGGACAAACACTGAAGCTTTCTTT.

The chain has TRBV5-8 and TRBJ2-6, with D unresolved. This CDR3 has 15 amino acids. The V gene's germline CDR1 is SGHTS and CDR2 YDEGEE. The ends were cut back, 6 bases at V and 3 bases at J, with 13 bases in the middle. CDR3 loop: CASTPRRSGANVLTF. CDR3 DNA sequence: TGTGCCAGCACCCCCCGCCGGAGTGGGGCCAACGTCCTGACTTTC.

The CDR3 sequence: CASSFGGTEAYEQYF. The CDR3 DNA sequence: TGCGCCAGCAGCTTTGGCGGGACAGAGGCCTACGAGCAGTACTTC. This chain joins TRBV5-1 and TRBJ2-7; perhaps TRBD1 as D (7 bases). Germline V lookup: CDR1 SGHRS, CDR2 YFSETQ. The V end lost 2 bases, the J end lost 2 bases, and 14 bases lay between the germline ends. This CDR3 has 15 amino acids. The entire variable domain, with the rest obtained from reference TRBV5-1 and TRBJ2-7, is as follows: KAGVTQTPRYLIKTRGQQVTLSCSPISGHRSVSWYQQTPGQGLQFLFEYFSETQRNKGNFPGRFSGRQFSNSRSEMNVSTLELGDSALYLCASSFGGTEAYEQYFGPGTRLTVT.

This chain uses TRBV11-3 with TRBJ2-1; D perhaps matches TRBD2 (7 bases). The V and J ends lost 5 bases and 7 bases respectively, with 15 bases between them. The CDR3 sequence is 14 residues long. Germline V gives CDR1 SGHNT, CDR2 YENEEA. DNA for the CDR3: TGTGCCAGCAGCCCGGGGGGCCGGTTGAATGAGCAGTTCTTC. Translating it yields CASSPGGRLNEQFF. The full variable domain, completed using reference TRBV11-3 and TRBJ2-1, is EAGVVQSPRYKIIEKKQPVAFWCNPISGHNTLYWYLQNLGQGPELLIRYENEEAVDDSQLPKDRFSAERLKGVDSTLKIQPAELGDSAVYLCASSPGGRLNEQFFGPGTRLTVL.

J is TRBJ2-7 and V is TRBV7-6, with 7 bases fitting TRBD2. V lost 2 bases and J lost 3; bases outside the gene matches: 7. There are 15 residues in the CDR3. CDR1 and CDR2 from the germline V gene are SGHVS and FNYEAQ. The CDR3 spells CASSLRASGDYEQYF. The CDR3 DNA reads TGTGCCAGCAGCTTAAGGGCTAGCGGCGACTACGAGCAGTACTTC.

This chain joins TRBV6-5 and TRBJ2-7; 8 positions match TRBD1. The junction had 11 bases not matched to a gene; V was cut back by 5 bases and J by 5 bases. This CDR3 has 15 amino acids. CDR1 is MNHEY and CDR2 is SVGAGI in the germline V gene. CDR3 coding DNA: TGTGCCAGCAGTCGATCTTTGACAGGGGCCCACGAGCAGTACTTC. It translates to CASSRSLTGAHEQYF.

The chain uses TRBV5-1 and TRBJ1-2; D is uncertain. The germline V gene encodes CDR1 SGHRS and CDR2 YFSETQ. The V end lost 4 bases, the J end lost 7 bases, and 29 bases lay between the germline ends. The CDR3 is 18 amino acids. For the CDR3, the DNA is TGCGCCAGCAGCCCTTGGAGAATAGTACCGGAGTTGAATGTTGGCTACACCTTC. Protein: CASSPWRIVPELNVGYTF. Full variable domain (rest looked up from reference TRBV5-1 and TRBJ1-2): KAGVTQTPRYLIKTRGQQVTLSCSPISGHRSVSWYQQTPGQGLQFLFEYFSETQRNKGNFPGRFSGRQFSNSRSEMNVSTLELGDSALYLCASSPWRIVPELNVGYTFGSGTRLTVV.

This chain uses TRBV11-2 with TRBJ2-5; D is unresolved. Germline loops: CDR1 SGHAT, CDR2 FQNNGV. The length of the CDR3 is 14 residues. V gave up 1 base and J gave up 3 bases, with 9 bases separating them. CDR3 nucleotides: TGTGCCAGCAGCTTAGGACCGACTGAAGAGACCCAGTACTTC. It specifies CASSLGPTEETQYF.

The chain couples TRBV30 to TRBJ1-6; 7 bases match TRBD1. J gave up 9 bases and V 2 bases, and 7 bases lay outside the gene matches. Per the germline V gene, CDR1 is GTSNPN and CDR2 is SVGIG (reference sequence). This CDR3 contains 14 residues. CDR3 nucleotides: TGTGCCTGGAGTATCCGACAGGGAGGTTCACCCCTCCACTTT. Protein product: CAWSIRQGGSPLHF. The whole variable domain, remainder taken from reference TRBV30 and TRBJ1-6, is SQTIHQWPATLVQPVGSPLSLECTVEGTSNPNLYWYRQAAGRGLQLLFYSVGIGQISSEVPQNLSASRPQDRQFILSSKKLLLSDSGFYLCAWSIRQGGSPLHFGNGTRLTVT.

The rearrangement links TRBV10-3 to TRBJ2-7; 8 bases fit TRBD1. Germline assignment: CDR1 ENHRY and CDR2 SYGVKD. CDR3 length: 14 amino acids. Trimming at V came to 3 bases and at J to 3 bases, leaving 4 bases not matched to a gene. This CDR3 is CAISEPGQDYEQYF. The CDR3 DNA follows: TGTGCCATCAGTGAACCGGGACAGGACTACGAGCAGTACTTC.

J is TRBJ1-5 and V is TRBV6-1, with D tentatively TRBD1 (5 bases). This CDR3 contains 12 residues. The germline gives CDR1 MNHNS, CDR2 SASEGT. V shed 8 bases and J shed 3 bases, with 8 bases lying between them. As DNA, the CDR3 is TGTGCCAGCGGGGGGAACAATCAGCCCCAGCATTTT. The encoded protein is CASGGNNQPQHF.

The gene calls are TRBV7-6 and TRBJ2-7, with 7 bases identical to TRBD1. The CDR3 runs 14 residues. Germline V lookup: CDR1 SGHVS, CDR2 FNYEAQ. Losses at the gene ends were 5 bases for V and 2 bases for J; bases not matched to a gene: 6. Here the CDR3 DNA reads TGTGCCAGCAGCGTTAGACAGGGTGCCTACGAGCAGTACTTC. Residues: CASSVRQGAYEQYF.

The V and J genes are TRBV11-2 and TRBJ1-2; D is unresolved. The CDR3 totals 13 residues. Trimming pared 4 bases from V and 8 bases from J, leaving 14 bases between. CDR1 and CDR2 (germline): SGHAT, FQNNGV. For the CDR3, the DNA is TGTGCCAGCAGCTCCGGACGGACTGGAGGCTACACCTTC. Translating gives CASSSGRTGGYTF.

This clone was observed once. The V call is TRBV4-2, the J call TRBJ2-7, with a possible D match to TRBD2 (6 bases). Germline CDR1 and CDR2: LGHNA and YNFKEQ. The CDR3 sequence is 16 residues long. Trimming removed 1 base from V and 0 bases from J, with 13 bases in between. The CDR3 reads CASSQGRGRSSYEQYF. The CDR3 nucleotides are TGTGCCAGCAGCCAAGGTCGGGGGAGGAGCTCCTACGAGCAGTACTTC.

The gene calls are TRBV7-7 and TRBJ2-7; D is possibly TRBD2 (6 bases). CDR3 length equals 15 residues. V lost 4 bases and J 3 bases, leaving 16 bases between the germline ends. Germline CDR1 SSHAT, CDR2 FNYEAQ (reference sequence). CDR3 in amino acids: CASSSRTPEGYEQYF. CDR3 coding DNA: TGTGCCAGCAGCTCGAGGACCCCGGAGGGCTACGAGCAGTACTTC.

This chain connects TRBV27 to TRBJ2-6; D possibly corresponds to TRBD1 (6 bases). Trimming removed 4 bases at V and 2 bases at J, with 12 bases between. Germline CDR1 MNHEY, CDR2 SMNVEV (reference sequence). CDR3 length: 16 amino acids. The CDR3: CASSYRRGTGANVLTF. CDR3 sequence (DNA): TGTGCCAGCAGTTACCGAAGGGGGACTGGGGCCAACGTCCTGACTTTC.

V is TRBV7-6 and J is TRBJ2-3; D perhaps matches TRBD2 (6 bases). Germline-derived CDR1 and CDR2 are SGHVS and FNYEAQ. The V and J ends lost 0 bases and 5 bases respectively, with 15 bases between them. The CDR3 has 16 residues. The CDR3 DNA reads as TGTGCCAGCAGCTTAGCGGGCGGGATAATTAAAGATACGCAGTATTTT. Its translation: CASSLAGGIIKDTQYF.

The chain joins TRBV19 to TRBJ1-2, with D possibly matching TRBD1 (5 bases). CDR1 is LNHDA, CDR2 SQIVND, per germline (reference sequence). CDR3 length: 12 residues. Trimming cost V 8 bases and J 2 bases, with 9 bases left between them. CDR3 amino acids: CASRGANYGYTF. The CDR3 nucleotides read TGTGCCAGTCGTGGGGCGAACTATGGCTACACCTTC.

In DNA form, the CDR3 reads TGCGCCAGCAGCTTGCGACAGGACTATGGCTACACCTTC. Amino acid sequence: CASSLRQDYGYTF. The chain links TRBV5-1 to TRBJ1-2, with a tentative D call TRBD1 (6 bases). This CDR3 spans 13 amino acids. V lost 1 base to trimming and J lost 3 bases, with 7 bases between them. CDR1 SGHRS and CDR2 YFSETQ come from the germline V gene.

The chain joins TRBV19 to TRBJ2-3; the D gene is possibly TRBD2 (5 bases). Germline CDR1 LNHDA, CDR2 SQIVND (reference sequence). V lost 0 bases and J 4 bases, leaving 17 bases between the germline ends. The CDR3 contains 17 residues. CDR3 nucleotide sequence: TGTGCCAGTAGTATAGATCCGAACGTCGGAGGTCCAGATACGCAGTATTTT. Translated: CASSIDPNVGGPDTQYF.

This chain connects TRBV27 to TRBJ2-7; 7 nucleotides match TRBD1. The CDR3 totals 14 residues. CDR1 and CDR2 (germline): MNHEY, SMNVEV (reference sequence). Trimming cost V 5 bases and J 3 bases; bases outside gene matches: 7. The CDR3 DNA is TGTGCCAGCAGTCTCCGGGACAGCCGCTACGAGCAGTACTTC. This sequence encodes CASSLRDSRYEQYF.

In regard to this clone: This CDR3 is also generated by other DNA sequences in the sample. The rearrangement links TRBV7-9 to TRBJ2-3; 11 bases match TRBD2. Germline CDR1 SEHNR, CDR2 FQNEAQ (reference sequence). Trimming removed 4 bases from V and 2 bases from J; junction bases left unmatched: 5. The CDR3 covers 16 residues. CDR3 protein: CASSSGLAGITDTQYF. The CDR3 DNA sequence: TGTGCCAGCAGCTCCGGACTAGCGGGTATCACAGATACGCAGTATTTT.

J is TRBJ2-7 and V is TRBV29-1; TRBD2 matches at 7 bases. The V gene end was trimmed by 4 bases and the J gene end by 0 bases; junction bases not matched to a gene: 9. Germline-derived CDR1 and CDR2 are SQVTM and ANQGSEA. This CDR3 region has 15 residues. CDR3 protein: CSVVLLAVSSYEQYF. CDR3 sequence (DNA): TGCAGCGTTGTTCTCCTAGCGGTTAGCTCCTACGAGCAGTACTTC.